The clone carrying this T cell receptor (beta chain) showed up just once. Its specificity is not known. The data were taken from a study of radiation and T cells in renal cell carcinoma. Sample time point: blood 4 weeks post-SBRT, at nephrectomy. The sample's treatment: 15 Gy SBRT to primary tumor, nephrectomy 4 weeks later. Nephrectomy followed 15 Gy stereotactic body radiation by 4 weeks. The tumor was a clear cell renal cell carcinoma. The table came from immunoSEQ multiplex PCR; TCRdb's copy has only in-frame clones and leaves some out. The data contain around 170,000 clones, around 90% of them seen just once; the ten biggest clones take up about 11%. Whole-study findings and limits: Top tumor clonotypes rose in blood 2 weeks post-radiation, then contracted.

This sample comprised blood, obtained from a patient whose treatment included radiotherapy and nephrectomy. The receptor was derived from a woman aged 45 to 65 with renal cell carcinoma.

The CDR3 DNA sequence: TGTGCCAGCAGGACGGACAGGGGGAAAAACATTCAGTACTTC. Protein sequence: CASRTDRGKNIQYF. V usage is TRBV2 and J usage is TRBJ2-4, with 10 bases identical to TRBD1. The J segment lost 4 bases and the V segment lost 6 bases, leaving 3 bases of the junction unmatched. The germline gives CDR1 SNHLY, CDR2 FYNNEI. This CDR3 comprises 14 residues.